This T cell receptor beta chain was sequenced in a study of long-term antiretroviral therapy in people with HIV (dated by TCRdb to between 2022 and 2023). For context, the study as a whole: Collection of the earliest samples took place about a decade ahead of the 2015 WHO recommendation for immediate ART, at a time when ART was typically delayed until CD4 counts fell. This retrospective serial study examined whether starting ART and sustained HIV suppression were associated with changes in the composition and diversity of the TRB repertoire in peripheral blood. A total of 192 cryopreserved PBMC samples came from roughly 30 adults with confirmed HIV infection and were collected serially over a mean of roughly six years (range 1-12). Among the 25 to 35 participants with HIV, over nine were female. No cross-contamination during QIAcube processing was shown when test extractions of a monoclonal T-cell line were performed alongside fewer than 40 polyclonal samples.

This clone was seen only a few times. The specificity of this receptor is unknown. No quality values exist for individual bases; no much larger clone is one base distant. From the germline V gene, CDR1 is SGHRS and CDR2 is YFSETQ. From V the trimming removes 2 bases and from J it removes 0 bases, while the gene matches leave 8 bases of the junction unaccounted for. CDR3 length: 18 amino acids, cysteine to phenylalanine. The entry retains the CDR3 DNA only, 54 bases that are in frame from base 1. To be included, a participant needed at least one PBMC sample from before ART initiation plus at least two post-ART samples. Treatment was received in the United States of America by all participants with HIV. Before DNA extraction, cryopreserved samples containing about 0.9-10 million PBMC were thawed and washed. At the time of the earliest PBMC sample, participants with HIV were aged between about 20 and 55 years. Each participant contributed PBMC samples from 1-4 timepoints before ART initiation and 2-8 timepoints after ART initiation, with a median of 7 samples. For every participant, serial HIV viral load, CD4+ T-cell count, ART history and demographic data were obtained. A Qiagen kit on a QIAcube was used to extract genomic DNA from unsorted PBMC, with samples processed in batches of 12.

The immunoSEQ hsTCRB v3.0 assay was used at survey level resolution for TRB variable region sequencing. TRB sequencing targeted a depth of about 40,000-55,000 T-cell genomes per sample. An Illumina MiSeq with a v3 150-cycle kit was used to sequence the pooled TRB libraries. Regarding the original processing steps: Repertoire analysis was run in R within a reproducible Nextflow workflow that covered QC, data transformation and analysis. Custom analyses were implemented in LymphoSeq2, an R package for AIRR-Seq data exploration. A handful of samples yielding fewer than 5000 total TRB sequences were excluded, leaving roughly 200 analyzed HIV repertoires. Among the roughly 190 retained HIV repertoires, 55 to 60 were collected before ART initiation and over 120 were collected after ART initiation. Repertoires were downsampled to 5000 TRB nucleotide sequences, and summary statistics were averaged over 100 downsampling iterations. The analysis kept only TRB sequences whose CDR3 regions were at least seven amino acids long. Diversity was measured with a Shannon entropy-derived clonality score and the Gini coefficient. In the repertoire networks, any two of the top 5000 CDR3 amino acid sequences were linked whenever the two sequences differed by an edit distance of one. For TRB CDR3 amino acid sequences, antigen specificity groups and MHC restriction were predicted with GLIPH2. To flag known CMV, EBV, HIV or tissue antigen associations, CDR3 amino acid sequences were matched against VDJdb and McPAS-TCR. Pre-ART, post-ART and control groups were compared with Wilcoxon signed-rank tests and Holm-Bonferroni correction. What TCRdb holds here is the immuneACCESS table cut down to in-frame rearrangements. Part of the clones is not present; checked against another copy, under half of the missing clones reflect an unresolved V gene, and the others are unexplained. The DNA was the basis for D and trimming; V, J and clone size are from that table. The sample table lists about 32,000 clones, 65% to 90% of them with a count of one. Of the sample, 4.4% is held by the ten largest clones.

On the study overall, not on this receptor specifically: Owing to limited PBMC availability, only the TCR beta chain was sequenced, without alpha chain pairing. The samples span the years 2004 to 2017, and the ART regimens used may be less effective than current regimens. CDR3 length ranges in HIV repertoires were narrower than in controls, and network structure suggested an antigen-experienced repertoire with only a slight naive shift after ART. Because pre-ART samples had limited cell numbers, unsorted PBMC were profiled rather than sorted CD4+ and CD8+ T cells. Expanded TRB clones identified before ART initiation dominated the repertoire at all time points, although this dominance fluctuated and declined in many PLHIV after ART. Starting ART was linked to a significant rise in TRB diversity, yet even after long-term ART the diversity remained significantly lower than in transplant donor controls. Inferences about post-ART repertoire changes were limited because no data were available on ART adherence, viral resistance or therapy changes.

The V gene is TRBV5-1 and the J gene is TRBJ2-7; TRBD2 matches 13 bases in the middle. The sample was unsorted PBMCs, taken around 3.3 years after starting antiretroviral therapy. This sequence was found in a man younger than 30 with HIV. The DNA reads TGCGCCAGCAGCTTAACCGGGACTAGCGGGGCTAGCTCCTACGAGCAGTACTTC. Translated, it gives CASSLTGTSGASSYEQYF.